This entry lists 26 T cell receptor beta chains sequenced from one sample in a study of prognosis after radiotherapy for stage I lung cancer. CDR3 of TCR beta was amplified from genomic DNA via a two-round multiplex PCR. The first PCR round targeted every TRBV and TRBJ gene with specific primers. TCRdb fed the multiplex PCR reads into MiXCR, producing one record per CDR3 protein. The sample records fewer than 20,000 distinct CDR3 sequences, 45% to 70% being singletons. The source material was PBMCs, sampled before or after stereotactic body radiation therapy (not recorded which). The receptors stem from a donor aged 50 or older with non-small cell lung cancer.

The chain recombines TRBV28 with TRBJ1-2; D remains ambiguous. This CDR3 comprises 14 residues. The V gene's germline CDR1 is MDHEN and CDR2 SYDVKM. The ends were cut back, 6 bases at V and 2 bases at J, with 13 bases in the middle. CDR3 amino acids: CASSTLARNYGYTF. The CDR3 nucleotides are TGTGCCAGCAGCACCCTGGCCAGGAACTATGGCTACACCTTC.

By share of the sample, this clonotype is medium-sized. The DNA for the CDR3 is TGTGCCAGCCGAAACTTGAGTGGGCGGGAGCAGTACTTC. Its translation: CASRNLSGREQYF. The chain links TRBV6-2 or TRBV6-3 to TRBJ2-7; unclear D gene. V was cut by 8 bases and J by 7 bases, with 18 bases left in between. Germline assignment: CDR1 MNHEY and CDR2 SVGEGT. The CDR3 runs 13 residues.

This clonotype was seen at least ten times. The rearrangement joins TRBV30 to TRBJ1-4, with a tentative D call TRBD1 (5 bases). The CDR3 is made up of 13 amino acids. Between the trimmed V and J ends, which lost 5 bases and 6 bases, there was a span of 13 bases. CDR1 and CDR2 (germline): GTSNPN, SVGIG (reference sequence). The CDR3: CAWEGTGHEKLFF. CDR3 nucleotide sequence: TGTGCCTGGGAGGGGACGGGGCATGAAAAACTGTTTTTT.

By proportion, this clonotype is medium-sized. The chain has TRBV30 and TRBJ2-2, with D possibly being TRBD2 (6 bases). V was cut by 0 bases and J by 5 bases, with 10 bases left in between. CDR3 length: 14 amino acids. Germline CDR1 is GTSNPN and CDR2 is SVGIG (reference sequence). The CDR3 spells CAWSVSGSTGELFF. The CDR3 DNA sequence: TGTGCCTGGAGTGTAAGCGGGTCGACCGGGGAGCTGTTTTTT.

On this clonotype: A far more abundant clone sits one base away, making this likely a read error. This chain links TRBV6-9 with TRBJ1-2; the D is unclear. The germline V gene has CDR1 MNHGY and CDR2 SVAAGI. This CDR3 has 11 residues. V lost 7 bases, J lost 8 bases, and 11 bases lay in between. CDR3 protein: CASKHARGYTF. The CDR3 DNA reads TGTGCCAGCAAGCATGCTAGGGGCTACACCTTC.

The chain uses TRBV15 and TRBJ1-6; no reliable D call. Trimming removed 1 base from V and 7 bases from J, with 5 bases in between. Germline V gene data show CDR1 as LNHNV and CDR2 as YYDKDF (reference sequence). The CDR3 spans 13 residues. The CDR3 DNA reads as TGTGCCACCAGCAGAGTTTCAAATTCACCCCTCCACTTT. Its translation: CATSRVSNSPLHF.

This clonotype was picked up a small number of times. V usage is TRBV5-5 and J usage is TRBJ2-1; D gene unclear. CDR3 length: 14 residues. Trimming stripped 3 bases from V and 7 bases from J, with 14 bases between. Germline V lookup: CDR1 SGHKS, CDR2 YYEKEE (reference sequence). CDR3 residues: CASSSLGFQNEQFF. The DNA of the CDR3 is TGTGCCAGCAGCTCCCTAGGATTCCAGAATGAGCAGTTCTTC.

By share, this clonotype ranks as medium-sized. This chain links TRBV27 with TRBJ2-1, with a tentative D call TRBD1 (6 bases). Trimming removed 5 bases from V and 9 bases from J, with 11 bases in between. The CDR3 is made up of 12 amino acids. Per the germline V gene, CDR1 is MNHEY and CDR2 is SMNVEV (reference sequence). CDR3 residues: CASSLDRIEQFF. The CDR3 bases are TGTGCCAGCAGTCTTGACAGGATTGAGCAGTTCTTC.

There are a few counts of this clonotype. A much larger clone sits a single nucleotide away, making a read error possible. This rearrangement joins TRBV2 to TRBJ1-1; no clear D. CDR1 is SNHLY and CDR2 is FYNNEI in the germline V gene. The V gene lost 6 bases and the J gene lost 1 base, with 12 bases spanning the gap. The CDR3 is made up of 14 amino acids. The DNA of the CDR3 is TGTGCCAGCAGGCAGAAAGGGAGGAACACTGAAGCTTTCTTT. It specifies CASRQKGRNTEAFF.

Many counts were recorded for this clonotype. V is TRBV29-1 and J is TRBJ1-2; D is unclear. CDR1 is SQVTM, CDR2 ANQGSEA, per germline. Deletions cut 0 bases from V and 6 bases from J, with 5 bases between. This CDR3 contains 11 residues. CDR3 nucleotides: TGCAGCGTTGAAGAAGGAGATGGCTACACCTTC. Translated: CSVEEGDGYTF.

The CDR3 DNA reads as TGTGCCAGCCGCCGCGTCCCGGGACCCAACACTGAAGCTTTCTTT. It codes for CASRRVPGPNTEAFF. The V call is TRBV11-2, the J call TRBJ1-1; D is possibly TRBD1 (5 bases). Germline-derived CDR1 and CDR2 are SGHAT and FQNNGV. The CDR3 totals 15 residues. The V gene lost 8 bases and the J gene lost 2 bases, with 18 bases spanning the gap. Full variable domain (missing parts from reference TRBV11-2 and TRBJ1-1): EAGVAQSPRYKIIEKRQSVAFWCNPISGHATLYWYQQILGQGPKLLIQFQNNGVVDDSQLPKDRFSAERLKGVDSTLKIQPAKLEDSAVYLCASRRVPGPNTEAFFGQGTRLTVV.

The rearrangement joins TRBV6-1 to TRBJ1-5; possibly TRBD1 for D (6 bases). The CDR3 runs to 19 residues. Germline loops: CDR1 MNHNS, CDR2 SASEGT. Trimming pared 2 bases from V and 0 bases from J, leaving 20 bases between. CDR3 protein: CASSEIGWTAWDSNQPQHF. The CDR3 region has the DNA TGTGCCAGCAGTGAAATAGGTTGGACAGCCTGGGATAGCAATCAGCCCCAGCATTTT.

The V and J genes are TRBV5-1 and TRBJ2-7; no firm D call. Per germline, CDR1 SGHRS and CDR2 YFSETQ. CDR3 length: 11 amino acids. Trimming took off 0 bases at V and 6 bases at J, with 4 bases between the two ends. The CDR3 DNA reads TGCGCCAGCAGCTTGGAGTGCGAGCAGTACTTC. Amino acids: CASSLECEQYF.

Relative to its sample, this clonotype is medium-sized. The rearrangement uses TRBV9 and TRBJ1-2, with TRBD1 matching 8 bases. The junction had 3 bases not matched to a gene; V was cut back by 4 bases and J by 4 bases. This CDR3 is built from 13 residues. Germline V lookup: CDR1 SGDLS, CDR2 YYNGEE. This chain's CDR3 is CASSSQGGYGYTF. The CDR3 nucleotides read TGTGCCAGCAGCTCACAGGGGGGCTATGGCTACACCTTC. The full variable domain, with the rest looked up from reference TRBV9 and TRBJ1-2, is DSGVTQTPKHLITATGQRVTLRCSPRSGDLSVYWYQQSLDQGLQFLIQYYNGEERAKGNILERFSAQQFPDLHSELNLSSLELGDSALYFCASSSQGGYGYTFGSGTRLTVV.

This clonotype ranks as medium-sized (0.01 to 0.1%). The chain carries TRBV11-2 and TRBJ2-7; TRBD2 agrees at 8 bases. Looked up from germline, CDR1 is SGHAT and CDR2 is FQNNGV. The CDR3 extends over 19 amino acids. Germline trimming cut 5 bases from V and 0 bases from J; bases unmatched to any gene: 18. In nucleotides, the CDR3 is TGTGCCAGCAGCCCCCGGTGGAGCGGGAGAGAGGGGAGCTCCTACGAGCAGTACTTC. Encoded protein: CASSPRWSGREGSSYEQYF. Supplemented by reference TRBV11-2 and TRBJ2-7, the full variable domain reads EAGVAQSPRYKIIEKRQSVAFWCNPISGHATLYWYQQILGQGPKLLIQFQNNGVVDDSQLPKDRFSAERLKGVDSTLKIQPAKLEDSAVYLCASSPRWSGREGSSYEQYFGPGTRLTVT.

This clonotype was counted at least ten times. Just one base apart from a much larger clone, this may be a read error. Lacking the conserved final phenylalanine or tryptophan, this CDR3 likely reflects a read error. The limits of the CDR3 on the DNA are not certain, so only TCRdb's listed CDR3 is given. V usage is TRBV11-2 and J usage is TRBJ2-4. Germline lookup yields CDR1 SGHAT and CDR2 FQNNGV. The CDR3 is 13 residues long, ends included. The CDR3 loop reads CASSLGTNWGQYL.

This clonotype is deemed medium-sized. The chain employs TRBV12-3 or TRBV12-4 and TRBJ2-7, with 7 bases that match TRBD2. The CDR3 has 13 residues. V shed 1 base and J 7 bases; nucleotides not matched to a gene: 4. The CDR3 reads CASSLVGGGEQYF. The CDR3 DNA reads TGTGCCAGCAGTTTAGTTGGGGGGGGAGAGCAGTACTTC.

This clonotype has ten or more counts. V and J are TRBV28 and TRBJ2-6; unclear D gene. Germline V gene lookup returns CDR1 MDHEN and CDR2 SYDVKM. The V end lost 6 bases, the J end lost 4 bases, and 7 bases lay between the germline ends. The CDR3 has 13 residues. Written as DNA, the CDR3 is TGTGCCAGCAGAACCCCCGGGGCCAACGTCCTGACTTTC. Protein sequence: CASRTPGANVLTF.

J is TRBJ2-7 and V is TRBV30, with TRBD2 identical over 7 bases. The CDR3 length is 13 residues. Germline V gene lookup returns CDR1 GTSNPN and CDR2 SVGIG (reference sequence). The V and J ends lost 5 bases and 2 bases, in that order; junction bases with no gene match: 6. The CDR3, as DNA: TGTGCCTGGGCTAAGGCGGGGGCCTACGAGCAGTACTTC. This sequence encodes CAWAKAGAYEQYF.

This rearrangement joins TRBV6-1 to TRBJ1-2, with D unresolved. The V end was cut by 6 bases, the J end by 10 bases, with 15 bases between. The length of the CDR3 is 12 residues. CDR1 and CDR2 from the germline V gene are MNHNS and SASEGT. This CDR3 is CASSQGRRIYTF. CDR3 sequence (DNA): TGTGCCAGCAGCCAAGGCCGTAGGATCTACACCTTC.

This clonotype has at least ten counts. The rearrangement joins TRBV5-1 to TRBJ2-5; possible D gene TRBD1, 5 bases. The CDR3 is 14 amino acids. V was pared by 4 bases and J by 7 bases, with 17 bases between. Per germline, CDR1 SGHRS and CDR2 YFSETQ. The CDR3: CASSTQQDVGTQYF. CDR3 DNA sequence: TGCGCCAGCAGCACCCAACAGGATGTAGGGACCCAGTACTTC.

This clonotype has at least ten counts. The V call is TRBV24-1, the J call TRBJ2-2, with 9 bases matching TRBD2. CDR3 length equals 16 residues. The trim removed 3 bases at V and 7 bases at J, leaving 8 bases unmatched. Germline-derived CDR1 and CDR2 are KGHDR and SFDVKD. The CDR3 sequence is CATSDLPGLANGELFF. The CDR3, as DNA: TGTGCCACCAGTGATCTCCCGGGACTAGCTAACGGGGAGCTGTTTTTT.

CDR3 loop: CASSKIRTLRVTYNEQFF. CDR3 bases: TGTGCCAGCAGTAAGATTCGAACGTTGCGGGTGACTTACAATGAGCAGTTCTTC. The chain has TRBV6-2 or TRBV6-3 and TRBJ2-1; the D gene is possibly TRBD2 (5 bases). The CDR3 runs 18 residues. Looked up from germline, CDR1 is MNHEY and CDR2 is SVGEGT. The V end was cut by 5 bases, the J end by 4 bases, with 24 bases between.

As regards this clonotype: This probably arose from a read error, given a far larger clone one base away. The chain has TRBV7-9 and TRBJ2-5; possibly TRBD2 for D (6 bases). TRBJ2-1 explains the end of the DNA better; the J call may be wrong. The CDR3 is 15 residues long. CDR1 SEHNR and CDR2 FQNEAQ come from the germline V gene (reference sequence). CDR3 amino acids: CASSSMGTPGDEQFF. The CDR3, as DNA: TGTGCCAGCAGCTCGATGGGGACTCCCGGCGATGAGCAGTTCTTC.

The chain employs TRBV5-5 and TRBJ2-3, with TRBD2 identical over 14 bases. V shed 3 bases and J 3 bases; nucleotides not matched to a gene: 3. The germline CDR1 and CDR2 sequences are SGHKS and YYEKEE (reference sequence). There are 16 residues in the CDR3. The CDR3 nucleotides read TGTGCCAGCAGCTGGGGGACTAGCGGGGGAACAGATACGCAGTATTTT. As protein: CASSWGTSGGTDTQYF.

To note about this clonotype: Relative to the germline gene, one junction end is altered; a read error may explain this. The gene calls are TRBV14 and TRBJ1-2, with D unclear. The germline CDR1 and CDR2 sequences are SGHDN and FVKESK. The CDR3 is 13 residues long. This CDR3 is CASIQDLESVYTF. CDR3 bases: TGTGCCAGCATCCAAGACCTCGAGTCGGTCTACACCTTC.